These T cell receptor beta chains were read from a single sample in a study of cytomegalovirus exposure and HLA in healthy donors. The data were produced by immunoSEQ multiplex PCR, yet TCRdb's version contains in-frame clones alone and is incomplete. This sample has about 160,000 clones, with about 80% found just once. The source material was PBMCs. The receptors originated from a female donor in good health and CMV-seronegative. The CDR3 runs from the conserved cysteine through the conserved F or W. The order of the fields is V gene, J gene, clone size, D gene, CDR3 protein, CDR3 DNA. A D gene is named only where the DNA matches it firmly. Size is stated for part of the rows, as once, few or many counts, or as a class when the clone is expanded.

V: TRBV5-6
J: TRBJ2-5
size: -
D: -
CDR3: CASSFSETQYF
DNA: TGTGCCAGCAGCTTCTCGGAGACCCAGTACTTC

V: TRBV30
J: TRBJ1-2
size: -
D: -
CDR3: CAWSQDSEGGYTF
DNA: TGTGCCTGGAGTCAAGACTCAGAGGGCGGCTACACCTTC

V: TRBV6-5
J: TRBJ1-2
size: few
D: -
CDR3: CASSYSRQTVWDYTF
DNA: TGTGCCAGCAGTTACTCGAGACAGACCGTTTGGGACTACACCTTC

V: TRBV20-1
J: TRBJ2-3
size: once
D: -
CDR3: CSAKRTDTQYF
DNA: TGCAGTGCTAAGCGGACAGATACGCAGTATTTT

V: TRBV9
J: TRBJ2-7
size: -
D: -
CDR3: CASSVAQGYEQYF
DNA: TGTGCCAGCAGCGTAGCTCAGGGTTACGAGCAGTACTTC

V: TRBV18
J: TRBJ2-7
size: few
D: -
CDR3: CASSLGGQSSYEQYF
DNA: TGTGCCAGCTCACTCGGGGGACAGAGCTCCTACGAGCAGTACTTC

V: TRBV2
J: TRBJ1-5
size: -
D: TRBD1
CDR3: CATSRDRGSNQPQHF
DNA: TGTGCCACCTCCCGGGACAGGGGGAGCAATCAGCCCCAGCATTTT

V: TRBV5-1
J: TRBJ2-7
size: -
D: -
CDR3: CASSLFLGGYEQYF
DNA: TGCGCCAGCAGCTTATTCTTAGGGGGATACGAGCAGTACTTC

V: TRBV6-5
J: TRBJ2-1
size: once
D: TRBD2
CDR3: CASSGTSGRSNEQFF
DNA: TGTGCCAGCAGCGGCACTAGCGGGAGGTCCAATGAGCAGTTCTTC

V: TRBV4-2
J: TRBJ2-5
size: -
D: -
CDR3: CASSQDHRQETQYF
DNA: TGTGCCAGCAGCCAAGACCATAGACAAGAGACCCAGTACTTC

V: TRBV19
J: TRBJ1-2
size: -
D: -
CDR3: CASSGGKSKYYGYTF
DNA: TGTGCCAGTAGTGGGGGGAAATCAAAGTATTATGGCTACACCTTC

V: TRBV7-2
J: TRBJ2-7
size: -
D: TRBD2
CDR3: CASSLVVAGVYEQYF
DNA: TGTGCCAGCAGCTTAGTTGTAGCGGGAGTCTACGAGCAGTACTTC

V: TRBV7-2
J: TRBJ2-7
size: -
D: -
CDR3: CASSLEPGVYEQYF
DNA: TGTGCCAGCAGCTTAGAACCGGGAGTGTACGAGCAGTACTTC

V: TRBV23-1
J: TRBJ2-7
size: few
D: TRBD1
CDR3: CASSHYAIPGQTIKEQYF
DNA: TGCGCCAGCAGTCACTACGCAATTCCGGGACAGACAATTAAGGAGCAGTACTTC

V: TRBV5-6
J: TRBJ1-4
size: -
D: -
CDR3: CASSLLGEATNEKLFF
DNA: TGTGCCAGCAGCTTGCTAGGGGAAGCAACTAATGAAAAACTGTTTTTT

V: TRBV4-1
J: TRBJ2-7
size: -
D: TRBD2
CDR3: CASSQEGLAYEQYF
DNA: TGCGCCAGCAGCCAAGAGGGACTAGCCTACGAGCAGTACTTC

V: TRBV11-3
J: TRBJ2-2
size: -
D: TRBD2
CDR3: CASSSGGRELFF
DNA: TGTGCCAGCAGCTCGGGGGGACGGGAGCTGTTTTTT

V: TRBV2
J: TRBJ1-1
size: -
D: -
CDR3: CASSIQGPTEAFF
DNA: TGTGCCAGCAGTATACAGGGCCCCACTGAAGCTTTCTTT

V: TRBV7-3
J: TRBJ2-7
size: -
D: TRBD1
CDR3: CASSPRDREYEQYF
DNA: TGTGCCAGCAGCCCCCGCGACAGGGAATACGAGCAGTACTTC

V: TRBV28
J: TRBJ1-4
size: -
D: -
CDR3: CASGSTGLGTIREKLFF
DNA: TGTGCCAGCGGATCAACAGGGTTGGGAACGATACGCGAAAAACTGTTTTTT

V: TRBV2
J: TRBJ2-7
size: once
D: -
CDR3: CASSAEREQYF
DNA: TGTGCCAGCAGCGCAGAGCGCGAGCAGTACTTC

V: TRBV5-1
J: TRBJ2-2
size: -
D: TRBD2
CDR3: CASRLAGIDTGELFF
DNA: TGCGCCAGCAGACTAGCGGGGATAGACACCGGGGAGCTGTTTTTT

V: TRBV28
J: TRBJ1-2
size: -
D: TRBD1
CDR3: CASSEQGVFYGYTF
DNA: TGTGCCAGCAGCGAACAGGGGGTTTTCTATGGCTACACCTTC

V: TRBV6-5
J: TRBJ1-6
size: once
D: -
CDR3: CASNIGLNNNSPLHF
DNA: TGTGCCAGCAACATCGGACTGAATAATAATTCACCCCTCCACTTT

V: TRBV18
J: TRBJ2-7
size: -
D: -
CDR3: CASSPRREPSYEQYF
DNA: TGTGCCAGCTCACCAAGACGGGAGCCCTCCTACGAGCAGTACTTC

V: TRBV5-5
J: TRBJ2-5
size: -
D: TRBD1
CDR3: CASTPSGTGYQETQYF
DNA: TGTGCCAGCACCCCATCCGGGACAGGGTACCAAGAGACCCAGTACTTC

V: TRBV5-8
J: TRBJ1-2
size: -
D: -
CDR3: CASSLSQGRNYGYTF
DNA: TGTGCCAGCAGCCTCTCACAGGGACGGAACTATGGCTACACCTTC

V: TRBV5-1
J: TRBJ2-1
size: -
D: TRBD1
CDR3: CASSPGQTLVDEQFF
DNA: TGCGCCAGCAGCCCGGGACAGACGCTGGTGGATGAGCAGTTCTTC

V: TRBV30
J: TRBJ1-1
size: -
D: -
CDR3: CAWSVSRGAGEAFF
DNA: TGTGCCTGGAGTGTGAGCAGGGGTGCGGGTGAAGCTTTCTTT

V: TRBV30
J: TRBJ2-1
size: -
D: -
CDR3: CAWSARGAPAYNEQFF
DNA: TGTGCCTGGAGTGCCAGGGGCGCTCCGGCCTACAATGAGCAGTTCTTC

V: TRBV6-5
J: TRBJ2-7
size: -
D: TRBD1
CDR3: CASRDRGLSSYEQYF
DNA: TGTGCCAGCAGGGACAGGGGGCTGAGCTCCTACGAGCAGTACTTC

V: TRBV7-3
J: TRBJ2-2
size: -
D: TRBD2
CDR3: CASSEGLAFTGELFF
DNA: TGTGCCAGCAGCGAAGGACTAGCGTTCACCGGGGAGCTGTTTTTT

V: TRBV5-1
J: TRBJ1-6
size: -
D: TRBD1
CDR3: CASTGDSRASSYNSPLHF
DNA: TGCGCCAGCACCGGGGACAGTCGCGCTAGCTCCTATAATTCACCCCTCCACTTT